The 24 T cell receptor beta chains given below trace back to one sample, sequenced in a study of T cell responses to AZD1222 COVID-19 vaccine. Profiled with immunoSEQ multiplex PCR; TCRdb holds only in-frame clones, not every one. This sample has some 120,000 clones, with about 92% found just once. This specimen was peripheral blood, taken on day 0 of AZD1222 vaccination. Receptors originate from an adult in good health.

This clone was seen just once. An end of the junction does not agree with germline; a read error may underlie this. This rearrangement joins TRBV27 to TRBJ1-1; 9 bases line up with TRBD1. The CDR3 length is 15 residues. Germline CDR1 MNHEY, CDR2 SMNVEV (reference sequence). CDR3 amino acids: CASSFQQGANIEAFF. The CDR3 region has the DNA TGTGCCAGCAGTTTTCAACAGGGGGCTAACATTGAAGCTTTCTTT.

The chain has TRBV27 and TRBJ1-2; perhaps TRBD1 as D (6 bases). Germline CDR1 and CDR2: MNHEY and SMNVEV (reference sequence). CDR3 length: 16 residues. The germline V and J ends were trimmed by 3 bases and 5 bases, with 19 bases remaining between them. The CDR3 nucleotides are TGTGCCAGCAGTTTGGCAGGGGCTACCAGAATTTATGGCTACACCTTC. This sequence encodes CASSLAGATRIYGYTF.

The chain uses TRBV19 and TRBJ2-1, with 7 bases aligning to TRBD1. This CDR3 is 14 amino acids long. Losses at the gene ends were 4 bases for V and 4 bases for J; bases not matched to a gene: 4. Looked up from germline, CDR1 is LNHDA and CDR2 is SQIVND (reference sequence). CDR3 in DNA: TGTGCCAGTAGTAAGCGACAGGGATACAATGAGCAGTTCTTC. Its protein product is CASSKRQGYNEQFF.

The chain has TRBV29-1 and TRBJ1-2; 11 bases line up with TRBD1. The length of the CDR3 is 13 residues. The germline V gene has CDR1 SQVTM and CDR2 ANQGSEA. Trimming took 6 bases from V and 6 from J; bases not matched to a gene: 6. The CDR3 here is CSVLGQGADGYTF. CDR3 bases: TGCAGCGTGCTTGGACAGGGGGCAGATGGCTACACCTTC.

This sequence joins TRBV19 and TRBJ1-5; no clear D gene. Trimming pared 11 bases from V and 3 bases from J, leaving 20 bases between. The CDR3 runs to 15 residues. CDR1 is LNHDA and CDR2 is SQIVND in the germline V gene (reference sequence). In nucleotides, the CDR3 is TGTGCCTCCCAGAAGAGAGGAAGTCTCAATCAGCCCCAGCATTTT. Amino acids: CASQKRGSLNQPQHF.

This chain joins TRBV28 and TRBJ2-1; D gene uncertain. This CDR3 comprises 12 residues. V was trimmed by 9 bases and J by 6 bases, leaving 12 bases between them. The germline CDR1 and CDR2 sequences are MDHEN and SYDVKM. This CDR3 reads CARPSLVNEQFF. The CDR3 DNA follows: TGTGCCAGGCCGTCCTTAGTCAATGAGCAGTTCTTC.

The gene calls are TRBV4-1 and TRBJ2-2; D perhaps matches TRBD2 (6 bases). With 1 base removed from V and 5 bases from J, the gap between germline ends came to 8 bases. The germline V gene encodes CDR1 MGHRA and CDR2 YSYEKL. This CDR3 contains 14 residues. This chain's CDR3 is CASSQVGRTGELFF. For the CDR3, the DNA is TGCGCCAGCAGCCAAGTTGGGAGGACCGGGGAGCTGTTTTTT.

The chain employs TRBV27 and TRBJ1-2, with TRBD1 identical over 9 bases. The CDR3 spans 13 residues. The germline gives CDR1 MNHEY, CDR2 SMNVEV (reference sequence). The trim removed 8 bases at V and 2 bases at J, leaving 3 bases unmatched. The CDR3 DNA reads TGTGCCAGCTGGGACAGGGCAAACTATGGCTACACCTTC. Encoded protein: CASWDRANYGYTF.

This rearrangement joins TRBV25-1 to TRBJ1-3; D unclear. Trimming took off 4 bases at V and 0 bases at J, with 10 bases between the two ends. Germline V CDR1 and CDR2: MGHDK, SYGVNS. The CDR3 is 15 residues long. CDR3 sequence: CASSASLLSGNTIYF. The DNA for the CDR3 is TGTGCCAGCAGTGCCAGTTTACTCTCTGGAAACACCATATATTTT.

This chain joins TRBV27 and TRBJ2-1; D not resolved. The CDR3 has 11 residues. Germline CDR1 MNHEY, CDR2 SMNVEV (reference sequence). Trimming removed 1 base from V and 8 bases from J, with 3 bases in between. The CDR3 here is CASSLFDEQFF. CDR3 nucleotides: TGTGCCAGCAGTTTATTTGATGAGCAGTTCTTC.

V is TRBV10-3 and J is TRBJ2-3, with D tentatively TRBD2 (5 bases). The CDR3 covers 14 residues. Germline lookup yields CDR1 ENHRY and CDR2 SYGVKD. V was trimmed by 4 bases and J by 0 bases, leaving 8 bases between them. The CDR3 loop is CAISGLSSTDTQYF. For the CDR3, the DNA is TGTGCCATCAGTGGACTATCTAGCACAGATACGCAGTATTTT.

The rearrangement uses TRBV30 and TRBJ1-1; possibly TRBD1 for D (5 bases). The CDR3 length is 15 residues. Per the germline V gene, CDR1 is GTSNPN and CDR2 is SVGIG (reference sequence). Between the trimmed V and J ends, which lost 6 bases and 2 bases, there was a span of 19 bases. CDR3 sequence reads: CACSHPGTGNTEAFF. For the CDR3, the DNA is TGTGCCTGCAGCCACCCAGGAACAGGCAACACTGAAGCTTTCTTT. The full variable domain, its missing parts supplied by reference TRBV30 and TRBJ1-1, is SQTIHQWPATLVQPVGSPLSLECTVEGTSNPNLYWYRQAAGRGLQLLFYSVGIGQISSEVPQNLSASRPQDRQFILSSKKLLLSDSGFYLCACSHPGTGNTEAFFGQGTRLTVV.

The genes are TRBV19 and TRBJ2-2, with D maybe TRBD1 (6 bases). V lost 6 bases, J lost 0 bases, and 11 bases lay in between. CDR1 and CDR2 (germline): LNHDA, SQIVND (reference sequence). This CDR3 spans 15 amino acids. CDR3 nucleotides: TGTGCCAGTAGGCCCGGGACAACGAACACCGGGGAGCTGTTTTTT. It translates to CASRPGTTNTGELFF.

CDR3 region: CATRGRAGEKLFF. CDR3 nucleotides: TGTGCCACCCGTGGAAGGGCGGGCGAAAAACTGTTTTTT. J is TRBJ1-4 and V is TRBV19; D unclear. With 10 bases removed from V and 8 bases from J, the gap between germline ends came to 17 bases. The CDR3 runs to 13 residues. Germline CDR1 and CDR2: LNHDA and SQIVND (reference sequence).

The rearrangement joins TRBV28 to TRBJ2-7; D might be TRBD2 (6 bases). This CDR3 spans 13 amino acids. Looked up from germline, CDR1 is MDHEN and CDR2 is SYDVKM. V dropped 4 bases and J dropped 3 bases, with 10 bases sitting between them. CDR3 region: CASSYGLRYEQYF. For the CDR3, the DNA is TGTGCCAGCAGTTACGGACTACGCTACGAGCAGTACTTC.

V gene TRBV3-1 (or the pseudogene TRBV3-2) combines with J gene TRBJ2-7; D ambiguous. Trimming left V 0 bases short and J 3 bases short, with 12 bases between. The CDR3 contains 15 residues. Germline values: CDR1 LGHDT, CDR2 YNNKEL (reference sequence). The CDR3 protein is CASSQDARSNYEQYF. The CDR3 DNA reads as TGTGCCAGCAGCCAAGATGCACGGTCGAACTACGAGCAGTACTTC.

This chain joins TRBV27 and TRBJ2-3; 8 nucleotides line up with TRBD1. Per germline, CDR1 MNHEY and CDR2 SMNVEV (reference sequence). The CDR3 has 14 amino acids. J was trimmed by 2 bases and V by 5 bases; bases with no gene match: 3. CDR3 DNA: TGTGCCAGCAGTGGGGACAGGATCACAGATACGCAGTATTTT. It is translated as CASSGDRITDTQYF.

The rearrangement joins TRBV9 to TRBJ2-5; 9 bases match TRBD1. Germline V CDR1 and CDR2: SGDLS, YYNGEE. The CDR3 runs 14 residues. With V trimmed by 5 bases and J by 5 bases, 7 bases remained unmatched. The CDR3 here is CASSVGTGMETQYF. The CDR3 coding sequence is TGTGCCAGCAGTGTCGGGACAGGGATGGAGACCCAGTACTTC.

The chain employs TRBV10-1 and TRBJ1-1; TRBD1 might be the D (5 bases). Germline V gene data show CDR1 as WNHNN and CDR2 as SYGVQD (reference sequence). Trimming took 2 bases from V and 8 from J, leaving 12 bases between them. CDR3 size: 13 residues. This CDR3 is CASSEPTTEEAFF. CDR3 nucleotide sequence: TGCGCCAGCAGTGAGCCTACGACAGAAGAAGCTTTCTTT.

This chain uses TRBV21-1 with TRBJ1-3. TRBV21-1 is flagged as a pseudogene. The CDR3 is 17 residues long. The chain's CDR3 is CASKMDGKDHSGNTIYF. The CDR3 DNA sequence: TGTGCCAGCAAGATGGACGGAAAGGATCACTCTGGAAACACCATATATTTT.

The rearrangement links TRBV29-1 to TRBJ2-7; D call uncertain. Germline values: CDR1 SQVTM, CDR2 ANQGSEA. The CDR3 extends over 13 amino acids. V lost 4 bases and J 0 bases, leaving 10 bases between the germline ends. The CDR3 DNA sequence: TGCAGCGTTGCAGTTCGTCTCTCCTACGAGCAGTACTTC. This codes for CSVAVRLSYEQYF.

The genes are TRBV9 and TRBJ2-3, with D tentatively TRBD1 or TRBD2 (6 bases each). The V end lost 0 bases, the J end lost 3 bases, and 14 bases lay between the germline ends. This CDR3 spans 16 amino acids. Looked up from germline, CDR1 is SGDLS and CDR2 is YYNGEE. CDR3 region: CASSVAGGARTDTQYF. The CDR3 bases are TGTGCCAGCAGCGTAGCCGGGGGCGCGAGGACAGATACGCAGTATTTT.

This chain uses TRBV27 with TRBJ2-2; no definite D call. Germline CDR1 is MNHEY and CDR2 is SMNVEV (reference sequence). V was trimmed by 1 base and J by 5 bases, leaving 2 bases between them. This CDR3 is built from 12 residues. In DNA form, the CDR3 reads TGTGCCAGCAGTTTATTTACCGGGGAGCTGTTTTTT. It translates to CASSLFTGELFF.

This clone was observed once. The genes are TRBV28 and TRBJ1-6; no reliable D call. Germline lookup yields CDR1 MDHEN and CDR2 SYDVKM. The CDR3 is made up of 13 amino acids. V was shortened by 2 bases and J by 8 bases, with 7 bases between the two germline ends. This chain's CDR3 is CASSLGPHSPLHF. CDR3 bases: TGTGCCAGCAGTTTAGGCCCCCATTCACCCCTCCACTTT. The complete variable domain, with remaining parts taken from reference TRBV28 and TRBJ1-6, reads DVKVTQSSRYLVKRTGEKVFLECVQDMDHENMFWYRQDPGLGLRLIYFSYDVKMKEKGDIPEGYSVSREKKERFSLILESASTNQTSMYLCASSLGPHSPLHFGNGTRLTVT.